This entry lists 26 T cell receptor beta chains sequenced from one sample in a study of T cell clones after liver transplantation. Method: immunoSEQ multiplex PCR; TCRdb's copy keeps in-frame clones and lacks some. The sample holds tens of thousands of clones; around four fifths are singletons and the top ten take around 0.5%. The specimen was CD4+ T cells from blood, collected 46 months after liver transplant. The origin of the receptors is a human patient who received a liver transplant. T cells may partly derive from the graft donor.

V and J are TRBV18 and TRBJ2-3; D gene uncertain. V dropped 2 bases and J dropped 0 bases, with 6 bases sitting between them. CDR3 length: 14 residues. The germline V gene has CDR1 KGHSH and CDR2 LQKENI. CDR3 sequence (DNA): TGTGCCAGCTCACCAGGCAGGAGCACAGATACGCAGTATTTT. Protein: CASSPGRSTDTQYF.

This chain joins TRBV25-1 and TRBJ1-5; D is possibly TRBD1 (6 bases). V lost 3 bases, J lost 6 bases, and 12 bases lay in between. The CDR3 consists of 14 residues. Germline V CDR1 and CDR2: MGHDK, SYGVNS. CDR3 residues: CASSDGGAGQPQHF. Here the CDR3 DNA reads TGTGCCAGCAGTGACGGGGGCGCAGGTCAGCCCCAGCATTTT.

The chain combines TRBV28 with TRBJ2-7; D is perhaps TRBD2 (7 bases). The CDR3 consists of 15 residues. Per the germline V gene, CDR1 is MDHEN and CDR2 is SYDVKM. V lost 3 bases and J 5 bases, leaving 17 bases between the germline ends. CDR3 nucleotide sequence: TGTGCCAGCAGTTTCGGGGGGCGCCCCCCTAACGAGCAGTACTTC. Translated: CASSFGGRPPNEQYF. Based on the CDR3 plus reference TRBV28 and TRBJ2-7, the full variable domain is DVKVTQSSRYLVKRTGEKVFLECVQDMDHENMFWYRQDPGLGLRLIYFSYDVKMKEKGDIPEGYSVSREKKERFSLILESASTNQTSMYLCASSFGGRPPNEQYFGPGTRLTVT.

The chain uses TRBV6-7 and TRBJ2-5; D is possibly TRBD1 (5 bases). TRBV6-7 is designated an ORF whose function remains uncertain. Trimming took 7 bases from V and 1 from J, leaving 13 bases between them. The CDR3 covers 14 residues. CDR3 loop: CASIPAGRQETQYF. The CDR3 bases are TGTGCCAGCATTCCCGCAGGGCGCCAAGAGACCCAGTACTTC.

This rearrangement joins TRBV18 to TRBJ1-2, with D tentatively TRBD1 (5 bases). V lost 3 bases, J lost 2 bases, and 16 bases lay in between. There are 16 residues in the CDR3. Per the germline V gene, CDR1 is KGHSH and CDR2 is LQKENI. CDR3 sequence (DNA): TGTGCCAGCTCACCGACGGGAGGGACTTTCAACTATGGCTACACCTTC. Amino acid sequence: CASSPTGGTFNYGYTF.

This chain connects TRBV7-8 to TRBJ2-5; D is possibly TRBD1 (5 bases). Germline CDR1 reads SGHVS; CDR2 reads FQNEAQ. Between the trimmed V and J ends, which lost 1 base and 5 bases, there was a span of 11 bases. CDR3 size: 14 residues. The CDR3 region is CASSLGRVWETQYF. The CDR3 DNA reads as TGTGCCAGCAGCTTAGGCAGGGTTTGGGAGACCCAGTACTTC.

The chain uses TRBV28 and TRBJ2-3, with D possibly matching TRBD1 (6 bases). CDR1 MDHEN and CDR2 SYDVKM come from the germline V gene. The CDR3 runs to 15 residues. V lost 6 bases and J lost 2, with 15 bases in between. The CDR3, as DNA: TGTGCCAGCAGGGTGCAGGGGATTTCCACAGATACGCAGTATTTT. Encoded protein: CASRVQGISTDTQYF.

The rearrangement joins TRBV28 to TRBJ1-5; D possibly corresponds to TRBD1 (6 bases). The germline V gene encodes CDR1 MDHEN and CDR2 SYDVKM. With 4 bases removed from V and 4 bases from J, the gap between germline ends came to 14 bases. This CDR3 contains 15 residues. The CDR3, as DNA: TGTGCCAGCAGTTCCCCGGGGGCGGGAAATCAGCCCCAGCATTTT. This gives the protein CASSSPGAGNQPQHF.

V gene TRBV7-8 combines with J gene TRBJ1-5; unclear D gene. The length of the CDR3 is 13 residues. Germline loops: CDR1 SGHVS, CDR2 FQNEAQ. V lost 0 bases and J lost 5, with 5 bases in between. CDR3 loop: CASSLALDQPQHF. The CDR3 DNA is TGTGCCAGCAGCTTAGCTTTGGATCAGCCCCAGCATTTT.

This clone was observed a handful of times. The rearrangement uses TRBV2 and TRBJ2-7; D could derive from TRBD1 or TRBD2 (5 bases each). The CDR3 length is 13 residues. Trimming stripped 5 bases from V and 3 bases from J, with 11 bases between. Per the germline V gene, CDR1 is SNHLY and CDR2 is FYNNEI. The CDR3 is CASSTTEGYEQYF. The CDR3 nucleotides read TGTGCCAGCAGTACGACAGAGGGCTACGAGCAGTACTTC.

The rearrangement joins TRBV19 to TRBJ1-1; weak D call: TRBD1 (5 bases). This CDR3 is built from 18 residues. Germline V lookup: CDR1 LNHDA, CDR2 SQIVND (reference sequence). Trimming cost V 5 bases and J 5 bases, with 27 bases left between them. CDR3 sequence (DNA): TGTGCCAGTAGTCCCCGATTGGGGGTTACAAGAGGAAGGACTGAAGCTTTCTTT. Amino acid sequence: CASSPRLGVTRGRTEAFF. The full variable domain, its missing parts supplied by reference TRBV19 and TRBJ1-1, is DGGITQSPKYLFRKEGQNVTLSCEQNLNHDAMYWYRQDPGQGLRLIYYSQIVNDFQKGDIAEGYSVSREKKESFPLTVTSAQKNPTAFYLCASSPRLGVTRGRTEAFFGQGTRLTVV.

V is TRBV9 and J is TRBJ2-7, with D perhaps TRBD1 (7 bases). The CDR3 extends over 17 amino acids. The V end was cut by 4 bases, the J end by 2 bases, with 22 bases between. Per the germline V gene, CDR1 is SGDLS and CDR2 is YYNGEE. The DNA of the CDR3 is TGTGCCAGCAGCAAAGGTGGGGGGACAGAAAAAACCTACGAGCAGTACTTC. Protein sequence: CASSKGGGTEKTYEQYF.

This clone showed up just a few times. The chain joins TRBV5-1 to TRBJ2-7; the D is unclear. CDR1 SGHRS and CDR2 YFSETQ come from the germline V gene. The CDR3 has 15 residues. Trimming stripped 2 bases from V and 0 bases from J, with 12 bases between. CDR3: CASSLGDGTSYEQYF. DNA of the CDR3: TGCGCCAGCAGCTTAGGAGACGGTACCTCCTACGAGCAGTACTTC.

J is TRBJ1-1 and V is TRBV15; TRBD1 matches at 7 bases. Unmatched junction bases numbered 11, after V lost 2 bases and J lost 8 bases. CDR1 and CDR2 from the germline V gene are LNHNV and YYDKDF (reference sequence). This CDR3 is 15 amino acids long. CDR3 sequence: CATSRPGTVGLEAFF. The CDR3 DNA reads TGTGCCACCAGCAGACCCGGGACAGTGGGGCTAGAAGCTTTCTTT.

Many counts were recorded for this clone. The chain employs TRBV27 and TRBJ1-2; TRBD1 matches 8 bases. Germline assignment: CDR1 MNHEY and CDR2 SMNVEV (reference sequence). V shed 5 bases and J 1 base; nucleotides not matched to a gene: 6. This CDR3 has 15 residues. This CDR3 reads CASSVRQGLNYGYTF. CDR3 DNA sequence: TGTGCCAGCAGTGTAAGACAGGGGCTTAACTATGGCTACACCTTC.

The chain links TRBV6-1 to TRBJ2-5; D is perhaps TRBD1 or TRBD2 (7 bases each). CDR3 length: 18 residues. Germline V gives CDR1 MNHNS, CDR2 SASEGT. V was pared by 2 bases and J by 1 base, with 20 bases between. In nucleotides, the CDR3 is TGTGCCAGCAGTGAATCGGGCGGGAGAAAGGGGGCCCAAGAGACCCAGTACTTC. Translating it yields CASSESGGRKGAQETQYF.

The gene calls are TRBV9 and TRBJ1-5, with D unresolved. Deletions cut 3 bases from V and 7 bases from J, with 14 bases between. The CDR3 has 14 residues. Germline V gene data show CDR1 as SGDLS and CDR2 as YYNGEE. The CDR3 DNA sequence: TGTGCCAGCAGCGCCACAGCGTGGGAGCAGCCCCAGCATTTT. This sequence encodes CASSATAWEQPQHF.

The chain recombines TRBV25-1 with TRBJ2-1, with D unresolved. This CDR3 is built from 15 residues. V gave up 3 bases and J gave up 0 bases, with 9 bases separating them. CDR1 is MGHDK and CDR2 is SYGVNS in the germline V gene. The CDR3 sequence is CASSDVLSSYNEQFF. CDR3 in DNA: TGTGCCAGCAGTGATGTCTTGAGCTCCTACAATGAGCAGTTCTTC.

This clone was seen only once. The chain links TRBV10-2 to TRBJ2-1, with TRBD2 identical over 8 bases. After removal of 7 bases from V and 3 bases from J, the junction contained 5 bases not matched to a gene. Per the germline V gene, CDR1 is WSHSY and CDR2 is SAAADI. CDR3 length equals 14 residues. As DNA, the CDR3 is TGCGCCAGCACCCCCGCGGGGGGCTACAATGAGCAGTTCTTC. Its translation: CASTPAGGYNEQFF.

The CDR3 spells CASSLGGAAIRETQYF. As DNA, the CDR3 is TGTGCCAGCAGCTTAGGGGGGGCTGCCATTCGGGAGACCCAGTACTTC. V is TRBV11-2 and J is TRBJ2-5; either TRBD1 or TRBD2 may fit D (6 bases each). CDR1 is SGHAT and CDR2 is FQNNGV in the germline V gene. The CDR3 has 16 residues. V was pared by 1 base and J by 5 bases, with 17 bases between.

The chain recombines TRBV5-1 with TRBJ1-1; weak D call: TRBD1 (5 bases). V was clipped by 3 bases and J by 2 bases, with 11 bases between them. This CDR3 contains 14 residues. Per germline, CDR1 SGHRS and CDR2 YFSETQ. Here the CDR3 reads CASSSDNPNTEAFF. The CDR3 nucleotides are TGCGCCAGCAGCTCGGACAACCCAAACACTGAAGCTTTCTTT.

The V gene is TRBV2, the J gene TRBJ2-2; either TRBD1 or TRBD2 may fit D (7 bases each). Germline V gives CDR1 SNHLY, CDR2 FYNNEI. V shed 11 bases and J shed 5 bases, with 15 bases lying between them. The CDR3 extends over 13 amino acids. CDR3 in DNA: TGTGCCGCAGGGGGGCGGGGGACCGGGGAGCTGTTTTTT. It encodes CAAGGRGTGELFF. The full variable domain, in which reference TRBV2 and TRBJ2-2 provide the parts outside the CDR3, is EPEVTQTPSHQVTQMGQEVILRCVPISNHLYFYWYRQILGQKVEFLVSFYNNEISEKSEIFDDQFSVERPDGSNFTLKIRSTKLEDSAMYFCAAGGRGTGELFFGEGSRLTVL.

V is TRBV5-6 and J is TRBJ2-7; 9 bases match TRBD2. The germline CDR1 and CDR2 sequences are SGHDT and YYEEEE. J was trimmed by 7 bases and V by 3 bases; bases with no gene match: 11. The CDR3 runs 15 residues. The CDR3 DNA follows: TGTGCCAGCAGCTCGCTTGGGACTAGCCGGGGAGAGCAGTACTTC. It is translated as CASSSLGTSRGEQYF.

The CDR3 nucleotides are TGTGCCAGCAGCTTCCATTCGGGACTCGGCGCTGAAGCTTTCTTT. It specifies CASSFHSGLGAEAFF. This chain joins TRBV7-9 and TRBJ1-1; D possibly corresponds to TRBD1 (5 bases). Germline V CDR1 and CDR2: SEHNR, FQNEAQ (reference sequence). V lost 3 bases to trimming and J lost 6 bases, with 17 bases between them. This CDR3 has 15 residues.

V is TRBV5-1 and J is TRBJ2-3; the D is unclear. The V end lost 0 bases, the J end lost 0 bases, and 2 bases lay between the germline ends. CDR1 is SGHRS and CDR2 is YFSETQ in the germline V gene. The CDR3 is 13 amino acids. CDR3 coding DNA: TGCGCCAGCAGCTTGGACAGCACAGATACGCAGTATTTT. This encodes CASSLDSTDTQYF.

The chain joins TRBV28 to TRBJ1-1, with a weak D call TRBD1 (5 bases). Germline assignment: CDR1 MDHEN and CDR2 SYDVKM. The CDR3 covers 15 residues. V shed 6 bases and J shed 0 bases, with 14 bases lying between them. In DNA form, the CDR3 reads TGTGCCAGCAGGTACCTTACAGGACTGAACACTGAAGCTTTCTTT. This sequence encodes CASRYLTGLNTEAFF.